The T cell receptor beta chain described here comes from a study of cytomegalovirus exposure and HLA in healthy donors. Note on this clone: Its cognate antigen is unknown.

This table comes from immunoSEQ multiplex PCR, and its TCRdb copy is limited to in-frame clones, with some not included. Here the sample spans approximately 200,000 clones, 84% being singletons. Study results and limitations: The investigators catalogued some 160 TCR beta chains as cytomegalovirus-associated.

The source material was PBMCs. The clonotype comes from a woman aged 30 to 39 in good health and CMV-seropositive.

CDR3: CASSVGAGGQPQHF. The CDR3 DNA reads as TGTGCCAGCAGCGTAGGGGCAGGGGGTCAGCCCCAGCATTTT. This sequence joins TRBV9 and TRBJ1-5; 7 bases are shared with TRBD1. Losses at the gene ends were 0 bases for V and 6 bases for J; bases not matched to a gene: 3. Germline assignment: CDR1 SGDLS and CDR2 YYNGEE. The CDR3 has 14 amino acids. The full variable domain, completed using reference TRBV9 and TRBJ1-5, is DSGVTQTPKHLITATGQRVTLRCSPRSGDLSVYWYQQSLDQGLQFLIQYYNGEERAKGNILERFSAQQFPDLHSELNLSSLELGDSALYFCASSVGAGGQPQHFGDGTRLSIL.